The rows below give T cell receptor beta chains drawn from one sample of a study of blood T cell repertoires in COVID-19. Assay: immunoSEQ multiplex PCR; the TCRdb copy retains only in-frame clones and omits some. The table includes about 25,000 clones, 80% to 85% detected once. Sequencing was carried out using peripheral blood. The source of these receptors is a woman aged 80 or over with acute or convalescent COVID-19. Each CDR3 is given with its conserved first and last residue. The order of the fields is J gene, V gene, clone size, D gene, CDR3 DNA, CDR3 protein. The D gene is left open where the match is weak. Clone size, where shown, is once, few, many, or a class for clones that have expanded.

TRBJ1-2 | TRBV9 | . | . | TGTGCCAGCAGCGTAGCGGCAGGGAATAACTATGGCTACACCTTC | CASSVAAGNNYGYTF
TRBJ1-2 | TRBV7-8 | . | TRBD1 | TGTGCCAGCAGGGGAAGAGGGGGACAGGGGCCTTCAAGTGGCTACACCTTC | CASRGRGGQGPSSGYTF
TRBJ2-7 | TRBV7-9 | once | TRBD2 | TGTGCCAGCAGCTTAGGAGCGGGGCTAGCGGGAGGGGAGCAGTACTTC | CASSLGAGLAGGEQYF
TRBJ2-2 | TRBV11-1 | once | TRBD1 | TGTGCCAGCAGCTCGACAGGGGGATCCGGGGAGCTGTTTTTT | CASSSTGGSGELFF
TRBJ2-2 | TRBV2 | once | . | TGTGCCAGCAGTGTATCGAACACCGGGGAGCTGTTTTTT | CASSVSNTGELFF
TRBJ1-2 | TRBV19 | . | . | TGTGCCAGTAGTAACCCGCAGGGCGGTCCTGGCTACACCTTC | CASSNPQGGPGYTF
TRBJ1-2 | TRBV9 | . | TRBD1 | TGTGCCAGCAGCCTCCGGACAGGAATCGACTATGGCTACACCTTC | CASSLRTGIDYGYTF
TRBJ2-5 | TRBV5-4 | . | . | TGTGCCAGCAGCTTGGTGGACATCCAAGAGACCCAGTACTTC | CASSLVDIQETQYF
TRBJ2-7 | TRBV29-1 | . | TRBD1 | TGCAGCGTCGGACCACCCGGGACAGGTAGGGAAAAGTACTTC | CSVGPPGTGREKYF
TRBJ2-7 | TRBV28 | . | TRBD1 | TGTGCCAGCAAAAACAGGGGGAATAACTACGAGCAGTACTTC | CASKNRGNNYEQYF
TRBJ1-3 | TRBV9 | . | . | TGTGCCAGCAGCCCGACTGTGAACACCATATATTTT | CASSPTVNTIYF
TRBJ1-1 | TRBV28 | once | . | TGTGCTAGTTCGGAGACTGAAGCTTTCTTT | CASSETEAFF
TRBJ1-5 | TRBV11-2 | . | . | TGTGCCAGCAGCTTGGAAGGGACTAATCAGCCCCAGCATTTT | CASSLEGTNQPQHF
TRBJ1-1 | TRBV24-1 | . | TRBD1 | TGTGCCACCAGTGCATGGGACAGGGGGGAAGCTTTCTTT | CATSAWDRGEAFF
TRBJ1-6 | TRBV6-1 | once | TRBD1 | TGTGCCAGCAGTGAATCAGGGGCAGGGGGCAGTTCACCCCTCCACTTT | CASSESGAGGSSPLHF
TRBJ1-5 | TRBV2 | . | . | TGTGCCAGCAGTCGGACGGGAAGCAATCAGCCCCAGCATTTT | CASSRTGSNQPQHF
TRBJ2-1 | TRBV9 | few | . | TGTGCCAGCAGCCCAGCACTAGAACTCTCAATTGAGCAGTTCTTC | CASSPALELSIEQFF
TRBJ2-5 | TRBV19 | . | TRBD1 | TGTGCCAGTAGAGGCAGGGGGCAGGAGACCCAGTACTTC | CASRGRGQETQYF
TRBJ1-3 | TRBV5-1 | once | . | TGCGCCAGCAGCTTGCCAGGGCCTGGAAACACCATATATTTT | CASSLPGPGNTIYF
TRBJ2-1 | TRBV20-1 | . | . | TGCAGTGCTAGTCTCCGAGACAATGAGCAGTTCTTC | CSASLRDNEQFF
TRBJ2-1 | TRBV5-1 | . | . | TGCGCCAGCACCCGAATCGGTGCCAATGAGCAGTTCTTC | CASTRIGANEQFF
TRBJ1-1 | TRBV6-5 | . | . | TGTGCCAGCAGGCCCACAGGGTACACTGAAGCTTTCTTT | CASRPTGYTEAFF
TRBJ1-5 | TRBV20-1 | . | . | TGCAGTGCTAGTTTGGGGGGAGACCAGCCCCAGCATTTT | CSASLGGDQPQHF
TRBJ2-1 | TRBV7-2 | many | . | TGTGCCAGCAGCTTAGGTTCGAGCTCCTACAATGAGCAGTTCTTC | CASSLGSSSYNEQFF
TRBJ2-4 | TRBV6-6 | . | . | TGTGCCAGCAGTGCTACAACAGGGGAGGTAAACATTCAGTACTTC | CASSATTGEVNIQYF
TRBJ1-2 | TRBV20-1 | . | . | TGCAGTGCTACTGACATGGTAAACTTCTATGGCTACACCTTC | CSATDMVNFYGYTF
TRBJ1-2 | TRBV28 | . | . | TGTGCCAGCAGGACTACAGCCTACTATGGCTACACCTTC | CASRTTAYYGYTF
TRBJ2-3 | TRBV18 | . | . | TGTGCCAGCTCACCAACAGTAGATACGCAGTATTTT | CASSPTVDTQYF
TRBJ1-4 | TRBV3-1/TRBV3-2 | . | TRBD1 | TGTGCCAGCAGCATCGACAGGGAGGAGGAAAAACTGTTTTTT | CASSIDREEEKLFF
TRBJ1-2 | TRBV6-6 | . | . | TGTGCCAGCAGCGGGACTAACTATGGCTACACCTTC | CASSGTNYGYTF
TRBJ1-5 | TRBV30 | few | . | TGTGCCTGGAGTGTACGGACCGGGAAGGGTCAGCCCCAGCATTTT | CAWSVRTGKGQPQHF
TRBJ1-1 | TRBV11-3 | . | . | TGTGCCAGCAGCTTCGAGGGAGGCGAAGCTTTCTTT | CASSFEGGEAFF
TRBJ1-1 | TRBV6-1 | . | TRBD1 | TGTGCCAGCAGTGCGCCGGGACAGGGGGCGGCCACTGAAGCTTTCTTT | CASSAPGQGAATEAFF
TRBJ2-1 | TRBV29-1 | . | TRBD2 | TGCAGCGGCGAATCAACTAGCGGGGGGGAGTACAATGAGCAGTTCTTC | CSGESTSGGEYNEQFF
TRBJ1-3 | TRBV6-5 | . | . | TGTGCCAGCAGTTACACGCCGGGTCCTTCTGGAAACACCATATATTTT | CASSYTPGPSGNTIYF
TRBJ1-1 | TRBV9 | . | . | TGTGCCAGCAGCGTACAGGGCGGGAACACTGAAGCTTTCTTT | CASSVQGGNTEAFF
TRBJ1-5 | TRBV7-8 | . | . | TGTGCCAGCAGTCCCAAGGAGGTTAGCAATCAGCCCCAGCATTTT | CASSPKEVSNQPQHF
TRBJ1-2 | TRBV5-4 | once | . | TGTGCCAGCAGCTTGACTCGGGGGAACTATGGCTACACCTTC | CASSLTRGNYGYTF
TRBJ2-5 | TRBV15 | . | TRBD2 | TGTGCCACCAGCAGAGATGGGACTAGCGGGTTAGAGACCCAGTACTTC | CATSRDGTSGLETQYF
TRBJ1-1 | TRBV10-3 | . | . | TGTGCCATCAGCTCCTTCGGGGGTACGGACACTGAAGCTTTCTTT | CAISSFGGTDTEAFF
TRBJ2-2 | TRBV29-1 | . | . | TGCAGCGTTGGGCAGTCGAACACCGGGGAGCTGTTTTTT | CSVGQSNTGELFF
TRBJ2-3 | TRBV29-1 | . | TRBD2 | TGCAGCGTTGACCGGGGACTAGCGGGAGGAAGCACAGATACGCAGTATTTT | CSVDRGLAGGSTDTQYF
TRBJ2-2 | TRBV4-3 | . | TRBD2 | TGCGCCAGCAGCCAGTGGGGACTATCTCCCCGCGCGAACACCGGGGAGCTGTTTTTT | CASSQWGLSPRANTGELFF
TRBJ2-3 | TRBV9 | . | . | TGTGCCAGCAGCGTAGACTCGCTCACCCTAGATACGCAGTATTTT | CASSVDSLTLDTQYF
TRBJ1-4 | TRBV3-1/TRBV3-2 | . | TRBD1 | TGTGCCAGCGGGACAGCTAGTAATGAAAAACTGTTTTTT | CASGTASNEKLFF
TRBJ2-7 | TRBV20-1 | few | TRBD2 | TGCAGTGCTAGTCCGAGCGGGAGGAACGAGCAGTACTTC | CSASPSGRNEQYF